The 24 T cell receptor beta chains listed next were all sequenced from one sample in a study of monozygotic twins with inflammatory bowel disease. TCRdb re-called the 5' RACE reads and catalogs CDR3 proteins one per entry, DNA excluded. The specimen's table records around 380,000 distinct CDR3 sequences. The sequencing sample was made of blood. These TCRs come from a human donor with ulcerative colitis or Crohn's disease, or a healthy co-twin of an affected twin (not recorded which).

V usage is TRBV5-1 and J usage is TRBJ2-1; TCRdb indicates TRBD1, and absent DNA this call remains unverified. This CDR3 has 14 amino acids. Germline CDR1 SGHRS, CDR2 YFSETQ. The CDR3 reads CASSPEDTYNEQFF.

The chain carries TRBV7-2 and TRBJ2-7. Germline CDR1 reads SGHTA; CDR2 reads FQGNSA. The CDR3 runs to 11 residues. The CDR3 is CASSYHYEQYF.

The CDR3 loop is CASSRDTGPNEQFF. The V and J genes are TRBV5-5 and TRBJ2-1; TCRdb picks TRBD2, but there is no DNA to check that call. CDR3 length: 14 residues. The germline gives CDR1 SGHKS, CDR2 YYEKEE (reference sequence).

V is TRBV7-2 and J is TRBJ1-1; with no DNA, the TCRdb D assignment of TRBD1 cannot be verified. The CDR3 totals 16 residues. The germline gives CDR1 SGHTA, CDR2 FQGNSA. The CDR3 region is CASSLGTARVNTEAFF.

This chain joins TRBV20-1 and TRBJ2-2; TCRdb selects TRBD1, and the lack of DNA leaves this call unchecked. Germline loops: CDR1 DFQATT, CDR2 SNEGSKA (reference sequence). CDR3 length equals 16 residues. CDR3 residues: CSARDFRTGGTGELFF.

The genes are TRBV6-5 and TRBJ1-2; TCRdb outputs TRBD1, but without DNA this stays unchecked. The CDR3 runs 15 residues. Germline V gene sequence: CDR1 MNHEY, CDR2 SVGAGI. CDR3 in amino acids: CASSSPRDSIYGYTF.

The CDR3 here is CASRKHGERGEAFF. This chain connects TRBV25-1 to TRBJ1-1; TCRdb's D gene call, TRBD1, goes unchecked for lack of DNA. The CDR3 length is 14 residues. Germline V gives CDR1 MGHDK, CDR2 SYGVNS.

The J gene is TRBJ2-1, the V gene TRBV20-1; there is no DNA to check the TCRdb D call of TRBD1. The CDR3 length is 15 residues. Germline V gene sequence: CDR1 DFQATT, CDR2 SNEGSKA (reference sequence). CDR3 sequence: CSAPRRGGTYNEQFF.

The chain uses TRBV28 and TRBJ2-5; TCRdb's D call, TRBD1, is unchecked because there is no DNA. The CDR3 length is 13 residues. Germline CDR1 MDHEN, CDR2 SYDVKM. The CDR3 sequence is CASRGVKHGTQYF.

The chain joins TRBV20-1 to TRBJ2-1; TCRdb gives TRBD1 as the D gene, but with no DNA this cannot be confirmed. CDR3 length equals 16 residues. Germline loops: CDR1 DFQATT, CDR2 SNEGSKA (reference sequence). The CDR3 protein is CSAASGDESSYNEQFF.

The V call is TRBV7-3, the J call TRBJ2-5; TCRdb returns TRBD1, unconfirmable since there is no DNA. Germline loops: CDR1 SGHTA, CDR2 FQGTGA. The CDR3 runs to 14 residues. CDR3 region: CASSSGPVEETQYF. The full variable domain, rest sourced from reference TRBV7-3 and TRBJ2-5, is GAGVSQTPSNKVTEKGKYVELRCDPISGHTALYWYRQSLGQGPEFLIYFQGTGAADDSGLPNDRFFAVRPEGSVSTLKIQRTERGDSAVYLCASSSGPVEETQYFGPGTRLLVL.

The CDR3 sequence is CSAKKGREGYQPQHF. The V gene is TRBV20-1, the J gene TRBJ1-5; TCRdb's D gene call, TRBD1, goes unchecked for lack of DNA. This CDR3 is built from 15 residues. Germline values: CDR1 DFQATT, CDR2 SNEGSKA (reference sequence).

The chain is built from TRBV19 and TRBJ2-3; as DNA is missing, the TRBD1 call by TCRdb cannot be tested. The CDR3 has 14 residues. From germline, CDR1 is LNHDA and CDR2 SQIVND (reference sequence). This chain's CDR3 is CASMGERSTDTQYF.

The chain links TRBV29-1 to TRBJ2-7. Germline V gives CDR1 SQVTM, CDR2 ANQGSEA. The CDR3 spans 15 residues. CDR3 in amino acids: CSVQNPLIRGYEQYF.

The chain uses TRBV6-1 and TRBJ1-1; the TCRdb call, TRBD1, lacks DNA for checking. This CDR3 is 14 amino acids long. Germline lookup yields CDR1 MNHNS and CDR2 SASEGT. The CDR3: CASSEGQASTEAFF.

The chain's CDR3 is CASSQSKGQKDTQYF. This chain uses TRBV23-1 with TRBJ2-3; TCRdb lists TRBD1, though no DNA is available to test this call. TRBV23-1 is an ORF, with its function uncertain. The CDR3 is 15 amino acids.

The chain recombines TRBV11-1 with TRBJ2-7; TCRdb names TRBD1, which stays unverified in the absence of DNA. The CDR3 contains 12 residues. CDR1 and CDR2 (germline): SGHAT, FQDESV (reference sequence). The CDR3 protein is CASRGQGVEQYF. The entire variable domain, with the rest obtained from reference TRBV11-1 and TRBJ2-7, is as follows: EAEVAQSPRYKITEKSQAVAFWCDPISGHATLYWYRQILGQGPELLVQFQDESVVDDSQLPKDRFSAERLKGVDSTLKIQPAELGDSAMYLCASRGQGVEQYFGPGTRLTVT.

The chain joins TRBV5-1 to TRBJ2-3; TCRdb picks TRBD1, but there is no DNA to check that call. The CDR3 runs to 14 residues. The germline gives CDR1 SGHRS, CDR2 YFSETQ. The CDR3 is CASAIGTGSDTQYF.

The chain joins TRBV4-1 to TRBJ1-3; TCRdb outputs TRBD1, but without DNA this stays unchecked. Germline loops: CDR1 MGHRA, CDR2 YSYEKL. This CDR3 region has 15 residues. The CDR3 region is CASSQDITPLKTIYF.

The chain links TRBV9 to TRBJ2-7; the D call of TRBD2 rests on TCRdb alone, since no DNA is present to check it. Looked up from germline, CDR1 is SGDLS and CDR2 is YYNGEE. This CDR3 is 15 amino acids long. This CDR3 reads CASSVGVSVSYEQYF.

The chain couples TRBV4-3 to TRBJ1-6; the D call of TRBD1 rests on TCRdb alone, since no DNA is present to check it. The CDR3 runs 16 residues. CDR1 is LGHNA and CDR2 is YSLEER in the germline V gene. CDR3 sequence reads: CASSALEGQGISPLHF.

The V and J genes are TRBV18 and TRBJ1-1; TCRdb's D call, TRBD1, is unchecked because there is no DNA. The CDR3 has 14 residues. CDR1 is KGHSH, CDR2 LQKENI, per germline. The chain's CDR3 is CASSPGVYNTEAFF.

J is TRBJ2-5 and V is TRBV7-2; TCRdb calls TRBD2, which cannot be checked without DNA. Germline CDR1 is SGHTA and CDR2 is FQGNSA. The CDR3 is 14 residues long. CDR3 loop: CASSLVLAGQTQYF.

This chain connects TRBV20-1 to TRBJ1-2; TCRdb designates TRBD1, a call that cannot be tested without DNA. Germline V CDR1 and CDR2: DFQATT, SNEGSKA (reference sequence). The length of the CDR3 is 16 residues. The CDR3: CSARAGAGQGNYGYTF.